These 10 T cell receptor beta chains originate from one sample sequenced in a study of early T cells in non-severe SARS-CoV-2 infection (dated by TCRdb to about 2021). The library was built by means of 5' RACE. Sequencing was performed on a NextSeq 500. TCRdb applied fastp at Q25 and MiXCR to the public reads, then kept only in-frame beta chains. Duplicate CDR3 protein sequences are folded into a single record with the most common DNA and genes. The sample table shows more than 85,000 distinct CDR3 sequences, and approximately 16% are seen once. The ten largest clonotypes hold just over 5% of the sample. The sample consisted of whole blood, taken at baseline. The origin of the receptors is an adult who was a healthcare worker with PCR-confirmed SARS-CoV-2 infection or an uninfected control (not recorded which).

V usage is TRBV5-4 and J usage is TRBJ2-7; TRBD2 matches at 11 bases. With V trimmed by 2 bases and J by 3 bases, 7 bases remained unmatched. The CDR3 contains 16 residues. Germline lookup yields CDR1 SGHNT and CDR2 YYREEE (reference sequence). The DNA of the CDR3 is TGTGCCAGCAGCTTAGGGACTAGCGGTACATTCTACGAGCAGTACTTC. Protein: CASSLGTSGTFYEQYF.

This clonotype came up many times. V gene TRBV5-1 combines with J gene TRBJ2-7; maybe TRBD2 (5 bases). V was trimmed by 1 base and J by 3 bases, leaving 8 bases between them. This CDR3 contains 13 residues. Germline assignment: CDR1 SGHRS and CDR2 YFSETQ. The CDR3 DNA is TGCGCCAGCAGCTTGTCCGGGGACTACGAGCAGTACTTC. It translates to CASSLSGDYEQYF.

This clonotype was detected only a few times. This chain links TRBV28 with TRBJ1-5; unclear D gene. The CDR3 is 13 amino acids. CDR1 and CDR2 (germline): MDHEN, SYDVKM. V was pared by 3 bases and J by 6 bases, with 9 bases between. DNA of the CDR3: TGTGCCAGCAGTTTCGGAGGGAGTCAGCCCCAGCATTTT. Protein sequence: CASSFGGSQPQHF.

The CDR3 here is CASSTIYEQYF. CDR3 bases: TGTGCCAGCAGCACTATCTACGAGCAGTACTTC. This chain joins TRBV7-2 and TRBJ2-7; D is unclear. This CDR3 spans 11 amino acids. Germline V lookup: CDR1 SGHTA, CDR2 FQGNSA. Deletions cut 5 bases from V and 3 bases from J, with 5 bases between. Full variable domain (missing parts from reference TRBV7-2 and TRBJ2-7): GAGVSQSPSNKVTEKGKDVELRCDPISGHTALYWYRQSLGQGLEFLIYFQGNSAPDKSGLPSDRFSAERTGGSVSTLTIQRTQQEDSAVYLCASSTIYEQYFGPGTRLTVT.

Ten or more counts support this clonotype. The CDR3 region has the DNA TGTGCCAGCACCCAAGGAGGAGGCCATGAGCAGTTCTTC. Translating gives CASTQGGGHEQFF. The V call is TRBV12-3 or TRBV12-4, the J call TRBJ2-1, with D possibly matching TRBD2 (5 bases). Trimming took 7 bases from V and 8 from J, leaving 15 bases between them. The length of the CDR3 is 13 residues.

This rearrangement joins TRBV12-3 or TRBV12-4 to TRBJ2-7; D not certain. The CDR3 is 12 residues long. Trimming cost V 3 bases and J 10 bases, with 13 bases left between them. In DNA, the CDR3 is TGTGCCAGCAGTTTCTCGGCAGAACCCCAGTACTTC. It is translated as CASSFSAEPQYF.

In its sample, this clonotype was seen many times. This chain links TRBV6-6 with TRBJ1-5; maybe TRBD1 (5 bases). The CDR3 consists of 12 residues. V dropped 7 bases and J dropped 4 bases, with 8 bases sitting between them. Germline values: CDR1 MNHNY, CDR2 SVGAGI (reference sequence). The CDR3 nucleotides read TGTGCCAGCAAGACAGCTAATCAGCCCCAGCATTTT. Translated, it gives CASKTANQPQHF.

This clonotype came up a few times. V usage is TRBV20-1 and J usage is TRBJ2-7; the D call may be TRBD1 or TRBD2 (5 bases each). The CDR3 covers 14 residues. Germline CDR1 and CDR2: DFQATT and SNEGSKA (reference sequence). Trimming took 7 bases from V and 1 from J, leaving 17 bases between them. In nucleotides, the CDR3 is TGCAGTGGTACGCCGGGACGGAGGTCCTACGAGCAGTACTTC. Protein product: CSGTPGRRSYEQYF.

This clonotype was counted many times. The J gene is TRBJ1-2, the V gene TRBV11-2, with D possibly matching TRBD1 (5 bases). Germline CDR1 is SGHAT and CDR2 is FQNNGV. The length of the CDR3 is 12 residues. Trimming removed 5 bases from V and 2 bases from J, with 6 bases in between. The DNA of the CDR3 is TGTGCCAGCAGCCGGGACAACTATGGCTACACCTTC. This encodes CASSRDNYGYTF.

There are a few counts of this clonotype. The chain couples TRBV29-1 to TRBJ2-7, with 10 bases fitting TRBD2. Germline values: CDR1 SQVTM, CDR2 ANQGSEA. CDR3 length: 13 residues. The V segment lost 7 bases and the J segment 7 bases; nucleotides outside the gene matches: 10. The CDR3 nucleotides read TGCAGCGCAGGGACTAGCGTGCCGGGGGAGCAGTACTTC. This translates into CSAGTSVPGEQYF.